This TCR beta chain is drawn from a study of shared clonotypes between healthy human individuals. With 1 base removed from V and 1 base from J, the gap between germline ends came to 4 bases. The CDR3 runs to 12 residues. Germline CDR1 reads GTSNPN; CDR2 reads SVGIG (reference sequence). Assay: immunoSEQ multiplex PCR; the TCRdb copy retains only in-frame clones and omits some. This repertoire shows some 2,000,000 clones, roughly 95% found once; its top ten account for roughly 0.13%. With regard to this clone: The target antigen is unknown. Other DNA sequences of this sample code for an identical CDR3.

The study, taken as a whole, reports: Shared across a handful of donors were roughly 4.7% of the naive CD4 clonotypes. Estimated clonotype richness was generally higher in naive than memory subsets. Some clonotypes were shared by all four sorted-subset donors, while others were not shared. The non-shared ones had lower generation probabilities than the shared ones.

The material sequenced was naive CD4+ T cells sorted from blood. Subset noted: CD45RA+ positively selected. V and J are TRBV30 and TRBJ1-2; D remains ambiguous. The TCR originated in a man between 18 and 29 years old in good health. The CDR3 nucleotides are TGTGCCTGGAGTGGGGGTAACTATGGCTACACCTTC. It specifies CAWSGGNYGYTF. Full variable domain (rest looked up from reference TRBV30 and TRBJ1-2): SQTIHQWPATLVQPVGSPLSLECTVEGTSNPNLYWYRQAAGRGLQLLFYSVGIGQISSEVPQNLSASRPQDRQFILSSKKLLLSDSGFYLCAWSGGNYGYTFGSGTRLTVV.